The rows below give T cell receptor beta chains drawn from one sample of a study of graft-versus-host responses after intestinal transplantation. The method was immunoSEQ multiplex PCR; TCRdb's version includes in-frame clones alone and lacks a portion of them. The data show roughly 69,000 clones, roughly 92% seen once. This specimen consisted of bone marrow, obtained roughly 780 days after intestinal transplantation. The receptors shown here come from a human patient who received an intestinal transplant, so some T cells may come from the graft donor. Each CDR3 is given with its conserved first and last residue.

>TRBV11-1
CASSLVAGVDEAFF
>TRBV7-9
CASSLMTRKDTQYF
>TRBV19
CASNPQGGAYGYTF
>TRBV6-1
CASSEDRGEGQPQHF
>TRBV18
CASSPRQGDTGELFF
>TRBV25-1
CASSELRDGPGEQFF
>TRBV5-4
CASSLELGGNIQYF
>TRBV5-1
CASSRDGDQETQYF
>TRBV5-6
CASSLGSGAGNSPLHF
>TRBV6-5
CASSYSFGAGAFF
>TRBV27
CASSPSGDSSYEQYF
>TRBV2
CASRIGLNQPQHF
>TRBV6-5
CASSLGEEWTEAFF
>TRBV7-9
CASSFLGQGGGMNTEAFF
>TRBV29-1
CSAQGLVSTSEAFF
>TRBV11-2
CASSLFQGPNQPQHF
>TRBV12-5
CASGLGGSGTGELFF
>TRBV18
CASSPTWLSSYEQYF
>TRBV12-5
CASAGQSNTEAFF
>TRBV4-1
CASSQTGTPPQHF
>TRBV5-6
CASSLVGSQPQHF
>TRBV13
CASSRQETQYF
>TRBV5-1
CASGTSGSQQYF
>TRBV19
CASRNTDTQYF
>TRBV12-1
CASSSPGGRAGELFF
>TRBV6-5
CASSYPGGEQYF
>TRBV11-2
CASSPLTGVVNIQYF
>TRBV5-6
CASSLPPTVGKRSSYEQYF
>TRBV7-9
CASSITDGEGYTF
>TRBV4-1
CASSPTTGEIYEQYF
>TRBV25-1
CASSVQEGAPYEQYF
>TRBV5-4
CASSMTGDGYTF
>TRBV6-1
CAIWWTGELFF
>TRBV6-5
CASSKTGRPDSPLHF
>TRBV5-1
CASSLREGSNSPLHF
>TRBV6-5
CASRTPSEQYF